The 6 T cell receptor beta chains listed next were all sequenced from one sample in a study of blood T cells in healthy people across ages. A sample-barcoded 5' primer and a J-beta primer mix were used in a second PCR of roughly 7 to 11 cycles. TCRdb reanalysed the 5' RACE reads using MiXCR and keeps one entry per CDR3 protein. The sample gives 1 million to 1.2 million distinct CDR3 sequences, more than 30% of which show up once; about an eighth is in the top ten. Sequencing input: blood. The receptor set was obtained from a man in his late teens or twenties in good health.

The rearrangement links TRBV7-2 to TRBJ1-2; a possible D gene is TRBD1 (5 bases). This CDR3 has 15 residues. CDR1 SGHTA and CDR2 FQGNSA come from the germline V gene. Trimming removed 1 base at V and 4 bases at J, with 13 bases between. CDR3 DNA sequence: TGTGCCAGCAGCTTAGGAGTAGGGGTCGGCTATGGCTACACCTTC. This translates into CASSLGVGVGYGYTF.

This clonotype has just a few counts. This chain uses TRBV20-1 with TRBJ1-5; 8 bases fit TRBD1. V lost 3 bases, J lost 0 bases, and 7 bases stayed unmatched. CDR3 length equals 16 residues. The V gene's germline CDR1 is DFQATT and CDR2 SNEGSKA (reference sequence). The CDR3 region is CSARETGGISNQPQHF. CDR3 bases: TGCAGTGCTAGGGAAACAGGGGGTATTAGCAATCAGCCCCAGCATTTT.

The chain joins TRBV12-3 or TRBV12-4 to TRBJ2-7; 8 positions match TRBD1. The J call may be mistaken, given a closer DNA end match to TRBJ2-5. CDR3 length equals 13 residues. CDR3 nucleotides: TGTGCCAGCAGTGGGGCAGGGGGCGAGACCCAGTACTTC. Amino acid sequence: CASSGAGGETQYF.

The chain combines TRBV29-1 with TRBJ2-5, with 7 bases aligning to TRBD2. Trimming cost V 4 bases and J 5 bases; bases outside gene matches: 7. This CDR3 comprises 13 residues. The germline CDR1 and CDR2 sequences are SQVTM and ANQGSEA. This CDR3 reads CSVVTGGDETQYF. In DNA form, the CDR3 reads TGCAGCGTTGTAACGGGGGGTGACGAGACCCAGTACTTC.

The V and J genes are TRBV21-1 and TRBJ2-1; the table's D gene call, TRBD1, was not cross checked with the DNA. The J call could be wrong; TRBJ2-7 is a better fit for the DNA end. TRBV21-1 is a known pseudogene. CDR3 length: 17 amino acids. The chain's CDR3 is CASSKRGLTGLYNEQYF. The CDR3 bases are TGTGCCAGCAGCAAAAGGGGGTTAACAGGACTATACAATGAGCAGTACTTC.

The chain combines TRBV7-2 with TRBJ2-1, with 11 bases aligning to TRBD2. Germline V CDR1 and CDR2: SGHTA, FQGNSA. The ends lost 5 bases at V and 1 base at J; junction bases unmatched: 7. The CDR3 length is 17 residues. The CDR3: CASSRYASGRSYNEQFF. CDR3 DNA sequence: TGTGCCAGCAGCCGATATGCTAGCGGGAGGTCCTACAATGAGCAGTTCTTC. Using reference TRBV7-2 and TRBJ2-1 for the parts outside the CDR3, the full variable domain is GAGVSQSPSNKVTEKGKDVELRCDPISGHTALYWYRQSLGQGLEFLIYFQGNSAPDKSGLPSDRFSAERTGGSVSTLTIQRTQQEDSAVYLCASSRYASGRSYNEQFFGPGTRLTVL.